The sequence of this T cell receptor beta chain was determined in a study of blood T cells in healthy people across ages. Next came a second PCR, run for about 6 to 11 cycles, which used a sample-barcoded 5' primer along with a J-beta primer mix. Each CDR3 protein is one row after TCRdb ran MiXCR on the 5' RACE reads. The sample records approximately 730,000 distinct CDR3 sequences, approximately 55% being singletons. As for this clonotype: Its antigen remains unknown.

General study findings and limits: Whereas aged donors had fewer naive CD4+ cells, long-lived donors had more of them and higher diversity.

The V and J ends lost 5 bases and 0 bases, in that order; junction bases with no gene match: 8. In germline, CDR1 is SGHTA, CDR2 FQGNSA. This CDR3 comprises 17 residues. The sequence was obtained from a man at least 80 years old in good health. The material sequenced was blood. V gene TRBV7-2 combines with J gene TRBJ2-1, with 9 bases that match TRBD2. CDR3 sequence (DNA): TGTGCCAGCAGCGCCAGACTAGCGGTCATCTCCTACAATGAGCAGTTCTTC. Translating gives CASSARLAVISYNEQFF.